The clone carrying this TCR beta chain was detected only once. The target antigen is unknown. The entry originates in a study of T cell responses to AZD1222 COVID-19 vaccine. Second-dose groups at about 4 or about 12 weeks were pooled. There are 16 residues in the CDR3. Germline lookup yields CDR1 SEHNR and CDR2 FQNEAQ (reference sequence). V was clipped by 4 bases and J by 8 bases; unmatched bases: 8. Findings and caveats of the study: Sampling captured repertoires only after the peak T cell response. Receipt of two AZD1222 doses was followed by a rise in Spike-specific TCR breadth and depth. Females outnumbered males among donors, who were mostly white British; clonal diversity was possibly underestimated.

Data came from immunoSEQ multiplex PCR; TCRdb stores just in-frame clones and leaves some out. The sample holds more than 95,000 clones; around 83% are singletons and the top ten take over 25%. The sequence came from an adult who received the AZD1222 COVID-19 vaccine. The sequences come from peripheral blood, collected 28 days after the second AZD1222 dose. The rearrangement links TRBV7-9 to TRBJ2-1, with 13 positions matching TRBD2. In nucleotides, the CDR3 is TGTGCCAGCAGCTCCGAACTAGCGGGGGGGTATGATGAGCAGTTCTTC. It codes for CASSSELAGGYDEQFF.